Shown below are 31 T cell receptor beta chains from a single sample sequenced in a study of HIV-infected patients and healthy controls (dated by TCRdb to the mid-2010s). The library was prepared using 5' RACE. The instrument given in TCRdb is Illumina MiSeq. SuperScript III was used to reverse transcribe 500 ng RNA with primers targeting the alpha and beta constant regions. Alpha and beta chain libraries were generated separately via chain-specific third strand synthesis with multiplexing indices. In TCRdb, the public reads were trimmed at Q25 with fastp and aligned with MiXCR, with productive beta chains retained. All rows with the same CDR3 protein become a single entry with the most common DNA and genes. In this sample the table shows approximately 11,000 distinct CDR3 sequences, around 9.3% of which occur a single time. Approximately 17% of the sample lies in the top ten. Whole blood was used without cell fractionation, so the repertoire reflected all unsorted peripheral T cells.

This sample comprised blood, obtained before antiretroviral therapy. These receptors were obtained from an adult with HIV infection.

In its sample, this clonotype was seen a few times. V is TRBV7-3 and J is TRBJ2-1; TRBD2 agrees at 9 bases. Germline CDR1 SGHTA, CDR2 FQGTGA. The CDR3 contains 13 residues. The V gene end was trimmed by 3 bases and the J gene end by 9 bases; junction bases not matched to a gene: 3. The CDR3, as DNA: TGTGCCAGCAGCTTGGGACTAGCACCTGAGCAGTTCTTC. It is translated as CASSLGLAPEQFF.

Many counts were recorded for this clonotype. V is TRBV19 and J is TRBJ2-6; D not resolved. CDR3 length equals 19 residues. Germline V gene sequence: CDR1 LNHDA, CDR2 SQIVND (reference sequence). Deletions cut 5 bases from V and 0 bases from J, with 20 bases between. The CDR3, as DNA: TGTGCCAGTAGTTTAACAGCCAACGAATTTCCCTCTGGGGCCAACGTCCTGACTTTC. Protein: CASSLTANEFPSGANVLTF.

The chain carries TRBV25-1 and TRBJ2-3; 9 bases line up with TRBD2. The CDR3 is 15 amino acids. The J segment lost 3 bases and the V segment lost 4 bases, leaving 5 bases of the junction unmatched. Germline CDR1 reads MGHDK; CDR2 reads SYGVNS. Here the CDR3 DNA reads TGTGCCAGCAGTGCTCGGACTAGCGTTACAGATACGCAGTATTTT. This encodes CASSARTSVTDTQYF. The complete variable domain, with remaining parts taken from reference TRBV25-1 and TRBJ2-3, reads EADIYQTPRYLVIGTGKKITLECSQTMGHDKMYWYQQDPGMELHLIHYSYGVNSTEKGDLSSESTVSRIRTEHFPLTLESARPSHTSQYLCASSARTSVTDTQYFGPGTRLTVL.

This clonotype was detected many times. The genes are TRBV19 and TRBJ2-3; D call uncertain. This CDR3 contains 15 residues. Germline CDR1 is LNHDA and CDR2 is SQIVND (reference sequence). The germline V and J ends were trimmed by 2 bases and 2 bases, with 11 bases remaining between them. CDR3 nucleotides: TGTGCCAGTAGTATAATCCACGGTTCCACAGATACGCAGTATTTT. This encodes CASSIIHGSTDTQYF.

Many counts were recorded for this clonotype. This chain connects TRBV7-9 to TRBJ2-3, with D possibly matching TRBD2 (6 bases). The CDR3 has 17 residues. Trimming removed 0 bases at V and 5 bases at J, with 18 bases between. In germline, CDR1 is SEHNR, CDR2 FQNEAQ (reference sequence). CDR3 loop: CASSLAGGPKAGDTQYF. The CDR3 coding sequence is TGTGCCAGCAGCTTAGCGGGTGGGCCCAAAGCGGGAGATACGCAGTATTTT.

This clonotype was picked up a small number of times. The CDR3 region has the DNA TGCGCCAGCAGCCAAGGGCTGACTAGCGGGGGAGAGTACGAGCAGTACTTC. Translation: CASSQGLTSGGEYEQYF. The chain uses TRBV4-1 and TRBJ2-7; 12 bases fit TRBD2. Germline values: CDR1 MGHRA, CDR2 YSYEKL. This CDR3 region has 17 residues. The V segment lost 1 base and the J segment 4 bases; nucleotides outside the gene matches: 8.

This clonotype appeared many times. The rearrangement joins TRBV5-1 to TRBJ2-7, with TRBD1 matching over 8 bases. Germline values: CDR1 SGHRS, CDR2 YFSETQ. The CDR3 has 16 amino acids. J lost 2 bases, V lost 3 bases, and 10 bases had no gene match. CDR3: CASSSYRDRRPYEQYF. CDR3 bases: TGCGCCAGCAGCTCTTACCGGGACAGGCGTCCCTACGAGCAGTACTTC.

The table lists this clonotype with many counts. The V call is TRBV7-9, the J call TRBJ2-7; TRBD2 is a possible D gene (5 bases). CDR3 length equals 15 residues. Trimming stripped 2 bases from V and 1 base from J, with 12 bases between. Per the germline V gene, CDR1 is SEHNR and CDR2 is FQNEAQ (reference sequence). CDR3 region: CASSLPSSGSYEQYF. In DNA, the CDR3 is TGTGCCAGCAGCTTACCTAGCTCAGGATCCTACGAGCAGTACTTC.

The chain links TRBV11-3 to TRBJ2-1; 12 nucleotides line up with TRBD2. Germline loops: CDR1 SGHNT, CDR2 YENEEA. The CDR3 runs 18 residues. The V and J ends lost 0 bases and 1 base, in that order; junction bases with no gene match: 4. This CDR3 is CASSLDRLAGGSYNEQFF. The CDR3 nucleotides are TGTGCCAGCAGCTTAGATCGTCTAGCGGGAGGGTCCTACAATGAGCAGTTCTTC. Using reference TRBV11-3 and TRBJ2-1 for the parts outside the CDR3, the full variable domain is EAGVVQSPRYKIIEKKQPVAFWCNPISGHNTLYWYLQNLGQGPELLIRYENEEAVDDSQLPKDRFSAERLKGVDSTLKIQPAELGDSAVYLCASSLDRLAGGSYNEQFFGPGTRLTVL.

This clonotype is medium-sized by share. The chain links TRBV24-1 to TRBJ1-5; D is undetermined. V shed 2 bases and J shed 2 bases, with 3 bases lying between them. This CDR3 region has 13 residues. CDR1 is KGHDR and CDR2 is SFDVKD in the germline V gene. The CDR3: CATSDWGNQPQHF. DNA of the CDR3: TGTGCCACCAGTGATTGGGGCAATCAGCCCCAGCATTTT.

The chain couples TRBV20-1 to TRBJ1-1, with D uncertain. The V end was cut by 0 bases, the J end by 8 bases, with 7 bases between. The CDR3 is 11 residues long. In germline, CDR1 is DFQATT, CDR2 SNEGSKA (reference sequence). CDR3 sequence reads: CSARDGREAFF. For the CDR3, the DNA is TGCAGTGCTAGAGACGGCAGGGAAGCTTTCTTT.

There are many counts of this clonotype. This chain links TRBV30 with TRBJ2-2, with 7 bases identical to TRBD2. J gave up 6 bases and V 7 bases, and 14 bases lay outside the gene matches. From germline, CDR1 is GTSNPN and CDR2 SVGIG (reference sequence). This CDR3 is 15 amino acids long. The CDR3, as DNA: TGTGCCTCACGATATGGCGGGAGATCCGCCGGGGAGCTGTTTTTT. It encodes CASRYGGRSAGELFF.

There are a few counts of this clonotype. The rearrangement joins TRBV7-9 to TRBJ2-1, with 11 bases lining up with TRBD2. CDR3 size: 20 residues. CDR1 SEHNR and CDR2 FQNEAQ come from the germline V gene (reference sequence). V lost 4 bases and J lost 3; bases outside the gene matches: 17. CDR3 nucleotide sequence: TGTGCCAGCAGCTCCCCAATAACCCGACCCGGGACTAGCGGCTACAATGAGCAGTTCTTC. Translated, it gives CASSSPITRPGTSGYNEQFF.

Many counts were recorded for this clonotype. The chain recombines TRBV4-3 with TRBJ2-1; D is ambiguous. Trimming took 0 bases from V and 6 from J, leaving 15 bases between them. From germline, CDR1 is LGHNA and CDR2 YSLEER. The CDR3 contains 16 residues. The CDR3 DNA is TGCGCCAGCAGCCAAGACCCCATCGATATCAGCAATGAGCAGTTCTTC. As protein: CASSQDPIDISNEQFF.

This clonotype was observed at least ten times. The chain has TRBV29-1 and TRBJ1-4; weak D call: TRBD1 (6 bases). There are 14 residues in the CDR3. Germline V gene sequence: CDR1 SQVTM, CDR2 ANQGSEA. V was clipped by 4 bases and J by 3 bases, with 12 bases between them. The CDR3 here is CSVARGDSNEKLFF. For the CDR3, the DNA is TGCAGCGTTGCCAGGGGAGACTCTAATGAAAAACTGTTTTTT. The full variable domain, its missing parts supplied by reference TRBV29-1 and TRBJ1-4, is SAVISQKPSRDICQRGTSLTIQCQVDSQVTMMFWYRQQPGQSLTLIATANQGSEATYESGFVIDKFPISRPNLTFSTLTVSNMSPEDSSIYLCSVARGDSNEKLFFGSGTQLSVL.

This clonotype was observed at least ten times. The V gene is TRBV30, the J gene TRBJ2-1; D call uncertain. Trimming stripped 2 bases from V and 5 bases from J, with 16 bases between. CDR1 is GTSNPN, CDR2 SVGIG, per germline (reference sequence). This CDR3 is 15 amino acids long. CDR3 DNA: TGTGCCTGGAGTACGATCTGGACCATCAACAATGAGCAGTTCTTC. Its translation: CAWSTIWTINNEQFF.

This clonotype has a count of ten or more. An end of the junction does not agree with germline; a read error may underlie this. This chain links TRBV7-2 with TRBJ2-7; TRBD1 matches 7 bases. The CDR3 runs to 13 residues. The germline V gene encodes CDR1 SGHTA and CDR2 FQGNSA. CDR3 amino acids: CASSLDVTGKLDF. As DNA, the CDR3 is TGTGCCAGCAGCTTAGATGTGACAGGGAAGTTGGACTTC. The full variable domain, with the rest looked up from reference TRBV7-2 and TRBJ2-7, is GAGVSQSPSNKVTEKGKDVELRCDPISGHTALYWYRQSLGQGLEFLIYFQGNSAPDKSGLPSDRFSAERTGGSVSTLTIQRTQQEDSAVYLCASSLDVTGKLDFGPGTRLTVT.

The rearrangement joins TRBV4-1 to TRBJ1-1, with unresolved D. CDR1 MGHRA and CDR2 YSYEKL come from the germline V gene. The CDR3 has 14 amino acids. The V end was cut by 3 bases, the J end by 6 bases, with 14 bases between. CDR3: CASSHQGLVAEAFF. The CDR3 nucleotides read TGCGCCAGCAGCCACCAAGGGCTTGTTGCTGAAGCTTTCTTT.

By its share, this clonotype is medium-sized (0.01 to 0.1%). This rearrangement joins TRBV7-8 to TRBJ1-2; D gene unclear. This CDR3 spans 12 amino acids. CDR1 and CDR2 (germline): SGHVS, FQNEAQ. V was cut by 1 base and J by 3 bases, with 3 bases left in between. CDR3 loop: CASSLVDYGYTF. CDR3 bases: TGTGCCAGCAGCTTAGTAGACTATGGCTACACCTTC.

This clonotype has at least ten counts. The chain's CDR3 is CASTPGGAGGNEQFF. In nucleotides, the CDR3 is TGTGCCAGCACTCCTGGGGGCGCCGGGGGCAATGAGCAGTTCTTC. The chain employs TRBV9 and TRBJ2-1; D could derive from TRBD1 or TRBD2 (6 bases each). This CDR3 is 15 amino acids long. Trimming removed 6 bases at V and 6 bases at J, with 19 bases between. Germline CDR1 and CDR2: SGDLS and YYNGEE.

This clonotype appeared many times. The chain recombines TRBV6-1 with TRBJ2-1; possible D gene TRBD2, 6 bases. V was shortened by 6 bases and J by 7 bases, with 19 bases between the two germline ends. Germline CDR1 MNHNS, CDR2 SASEGT. This CDR3 has 15 amino acids. For the CDR3, the DNA is TGTGCCAGCAGCCCCTTTCGGGAGTTGGGAAATGAGCAGTTCTTC. Amino acid sequence: CASSPFRELGNEQFF.

This clonotype came up many times. The V call is TRBV7-8, the J call TRBJ2-3; no firm D call. Germline V gene data show CDR1 as SGHVS and CDR2 as FQNEAQ. This CDR3 has 15 residues. The germline V and J ends were trimmed by 1 base and 4 bases, with 12 bases remaining between them. DNA for the CDR3: TGTGCCAGCAGCTTAGGAGCCCCCGGGCCAGATACGCAGTATTTT. Encoded protein: CASSLGAPGPDTQYF.

This clonotype was observed many times. V is TRBV5-1 and J is TRBJ2-1, with a weak D call TRBD2 (6 bases). CDR1 and CDR2 (germline): SGHRS, YFSETQ. The CDR3 runs to 15 residues. V was shortened by 0 bases and J by 0 bases, with 7 bases between the two germline ends. The CDR3 coding sequence is TGCGCCAGCAGCTTGGCGGGAGCCTCCTACAATGAGCAGTTCTTC. Encoded protein: CASSLAGASYNEQFF. The full variable domain, with the rest looked up from reference TRBV5-1 and TRBJ2-1, is KAGVTQTPRYLIKTRGQQVTLSCSPISGHRSVSWYQQTPGQGLQFLFEYFSETQRNKGNFPGRFSGRQFSNSRSEMNVSTLELGDSALYLCASSLAGASYNEQFFGPGTRLTVL.

This clonotype was observed many times. This chain connects TRBV7-9 to TRBJ1-2; D remains unclear. V dropped 0 bases and J dropped 7 bases, with 15 bases sitting between them. This CDR3 is built from 15 residues. CDR1 is SEHNR and CDR2 is FQNEAQ in the germline V gene (reference sequence). This chain's CDR3 is CASSLADSVAGGYTF. The CDR3 DNA reads TGTGCCAGCAGCTTAGCGGATTCGGTTGCCGGTGGCTACACCTTC.

This clonotype was observed at least ten times. V usage is TRBV7-2 and J usage is TRBJ1-6; D is perhaps TRBD1 (6 bases). The CDR3 totals 15 residues. Per the germline V gene, CDR1 is SGHTA and CDR2 is FQGNSA. The ends were cut back, 1 base at V and 5 bases at J, with 9 bases in the middle. The CDR3 loop reads CASSLVGTNNSPLHF. The CDR3 bases are TGTGCCAGCAGCTTAGTAGGGACAAATAATTCACCCCTCCACTTT. The whole variable domain, filled in from reference TRBV7-2 and TRBJ1-6, reads GAGVSQSPSNKVTEKGKDVELRCDPISGHTALYWYRQSLGQGLEFLIYFQGNSAPDKSGLPSDRFSAERTGGSVSTLTIQRTQQEDSAVYLCASSLVGTNNSPLHFGNGTRLTVT.

At least ten counts were recorded for this clonotype. V and J are TRBV10-3 and TRBJ1-6; TRBD1 agrees at 7 bases. The trim removed 3 bases at V and 8 bases at J, leaving 4 bases unmatched. Germline V gene data show CDR1 as ENHRY and CDR2 as SYGVKD. The CDR3 consists of 14 residues. As DNA, the CDR3 is TGTGCCATCAGTGAAGTCACAGGGGATTCACCCCTCCACTTT. As protein: CAISEVTGDSPLHF.

By share, this clonotype ranks as medium-sized. DNA of the CDR3: TGTGCCAGCAACCCGTTTGTCTCGAACACTGAAGCTTTCTTT. Its translation: CASNPFVSNTEAFF. The chain uses TRBV28 and TRBJ1-1; D unresolved. V dropped 7 bases and J dropped 1 base, with 13 bases sitting between them. The CDR3 has 14 residues. Germline V gene data show CDR1 as MDHEN and CDR2 as SYDVKM.

This clonotype was seen ten or more times. This chain connects TRBV4-1 to TRBJ2-4; D gene ambiguous. V was clipped by 0 bases and J by 7 bases, with 7 bases between them. In germline, CDR1 is MGHRA, CDR2 YSYEKL. There are 13 residues in the CDR3. The chain's CDR3 is CASSQDTGNIQYF. The CDR3 nucleotides read TGCGCCAGCAGCCAAGATACCGGGAACATTCAGTACTTC.

This clonotype was detected many times. The chain joins TRBV6-4 to TRBJ1-6, with D possibly TRBD1 on 6 matching bases. CDR3 length equals 19 residues. Germline V gives CDR1 MRHNA, CDR2 SNTAGT. Between the trimmed V and J ends, which lost 2 bases and 3 bases, there was a span of 20 bases. The CDR3 loop is CASSDPIQYRVHYNSPLHF. CDR3 sequence (DNA): TGTGCCAGCAGTGACCCGATACAGTACAGGGTTCACTATAATTCACCCCTCCACTTT.

The chain links TRBV28 to TRBJ1-4; D gene uncertain. CDR1 is MDHEN, CDR2 SYDVKM, per germline. The CDR3 extends over 15 amino acids. The ends were cut back, 10 bases at V and 5 bases at J, with 20 bases in the middle. CDR3 residues: CAIRGGATRNEKLFF. In nucleotides, the CDR3 is TGTGCCATCCGAGGCGGAGCTACCCGAAATGAAAAACTGTTTTTT.

This clonotype was picked up a small number of times. This CDR3 reads CASSLSGSGEQYF. In DNA form, the CDR3 reads TGCGCCAGCAGCCTTAGCGGGAGCGGGGAGCAGTACTTC. The chain combines TRBV4-1 with TRBJ2-7; 9 bases align to TRBD2. The CDR3 covers 13 residues. After removal of 4 bases from V and 7 bases from J, the junction contained 5 bases not matched to a gene. Germline assignment: CDR1 MGHRA and CDR2 YSYEKL.